The 10 T cell receptor beta chains given below trace back to one sample, sequenced in a study of beta chain features in type 1 diabetes. The sequenced template was cDNA made from the entire isolated RNA. Libraries were prepared by immunoSEQ multiplex PCR; TCRdb keeps only in-frame clonotypes and omits some of them. The sample has about 660,000 clones; roughly 13% are singletons. General study findings and limits: Among patients with Type 1 diabetes, TCRB CDR3s were moderately but significantly shorter in every one of the four CD4+ subsets.

Their recognized antigens are unknown. The sample comprised naive CD4+ T cells from blood. These receptors all stem from a man younger than 35 with type 1 diabetes.

J is TRBJ2-3 and V is TRBV18; 7 positions match TRBD1. There are 17 residues in the CDR3. Germline CDR1 KGHSH, CDR2 LQKENI. V trimming: 4 bases; J trimming: 7 bases; junction bases outside the gene matches: 17. The CDR3 DNA sequence: TGTGCCAGCTCACGAATGGAGGACAGGCAAACACGAAATACGCAGTATTTT. Translating it yields CASSRMEDRQTRNTQYF.

The chain couples TRBV7-2 to TRBJ1-6; 7 bases match TRBD1. From germline, CDR1 is SGHTA and CDR2 FQGNSA. The CDR3 loop spans 15 amino acids. V was clipped by 5 bases and J by 7 bases; unmatched bases: 8. CDR3 protein: CASSTRQGFNSPLHF. The CDR3 nucleotides read TGTGCCAGCAGCACCAGACAGGGTTTCAATTCACCCCTCCACTTT.

This clone was seen a few times. The DNA is omitted, as the CDR3 cannot be located on it reliably, and the CDR3 follows TCRdb's listing. The rearrangement uses TRBV9 and TRBJ1-2. The CDR3 is made up of 13 amino acids, end residues included. CDR1 is SGDLS and CDR2 is YYNGEE in the germline V gene. CDR3 sequence reads: CASSVAEGTPSTF.

Only a few counts were recorded for this clone. The J gene is TRBJ1-5, the V gene TRBV12-2. TRBV12-2 is a pseudogene locus. CDR3 length: 16 amino acids. CDR3: CASRLVALAENQPQHF. The DNA of the CDR3 is TGTGCAAGTCGCTTAGTCGCCCTGGCCGAGAATCAGCCCCAGCATTTT.

This clone was counted between two and nine times. The chain carries TRBV18 and TRBJ1-5, with 8 bases lining up with TRBD1. The ends lost 3 bases at V and 12 bases at J; junction bases unmatched: 7. This CDR3 has 13 amino acids. Per germline, CDR1 KGHSH and CDR2 LQKENI. CDR3 region: CASSPDRVLRQHF. Written as DNA, the CDR3 is TGTGCCAGCTCACCGGACAGGGTACTACGCCAGCATTTT.

The V call is TRBV5-1, the J call TRBJ2-7, with D possibly called TRBD1 or TRBD2 (5 bases each). The germline CDR1 and CDR2 sequences are SGHRS and YFSETQ. The CDR3 runs 11 residues. The ends were cut back, 4 bases at V and 5 bases at J, with 7 bases in the middle. In nucleotides, the CDR3 is TGCGCCAGCAGCGGGACGAACGAGCAGTACTTC. This codes for CASSGTNEQYF.

This sequence joins TRBV19 and TRBJ2-1, with 10 bases lining up with TRBD2. This CDR3 is 15 amino acids long. Germline trimming cut 4 bases from V and 5 bases from J; bases unmatched to any gene: 5. Germline values: CDR1 LNHDA, CDR2 SQIVND (reference sequence). The CDR3 sequence is CASSSLAGVNNEQFF. CDR3 DNA: TGTGCCAGTAGTAGTCTAGCGGGAGTGAACAATGAGCAGTTCTTC.

This clone has just a few counts. This chain links TRBV19 with TRBJ2-1; D remains unclear. The germline V and J ends were trimmed by 7 bases and 9 bases, with 16 bases remaining between them. The CDR3 length is 13 residues. Looked up from germline, CDR1 is LNHDA and CDR2 is SQIVND (reference sequence). CDR3 nucleotide sequence: TGTGCCAGTACCCCCGAACGGTTGGGTGAGCAGTTCTTC. Residues: CASTPERLGEQFF.

The V and J genes are TRBV6-1 and TRBJ2-1; the D gene is possibly TRBD2 (5 bases). Trimming shortened V by 4 bases and J by 2 bases, and 15 bases separated the two germline ends. Germline V gives CDR1 MNHNS, CDR2 SASEGT. The CDR3 is 16 residues long. The CDR3 is CASSVATSGAYNEQFF. CDR3 DNA: TGTGCCAGCAGTGTCGCAACTAGTGGGGCCTACAATGAGCAGTTCTTC.

The gene calls are TRBV19 and TRBJ2-3; no clear D. Germline lookup yields CDR1 LNHDA and CDR2 SQIVND (reference sequence). The V and J ends lost 9 bases and 5 bases respectively, with 15 bases between them. This CDR3 contains 13 residues. Here the CDR3 DNA reads TGTGCCAGCGATCTCGGGTTTGGAGATACGCAGTATTTT. Protein product: CASDLGFGDTQYF.